This T cell receptor (beta chain) was recovered during a study of CD8 T cells in Susac syndrome. Reverse transcription of roughly 0.45 to 1 ug RNA used random hexamers. Amplification of TCR beta CDR3 used immunoSEQ multiplex PCR across 54 Vbeta and 13 Jbeta. TCRdb recomputed calls from the immunoSEQ multiplex PCR reads with MiXCR, one row per CDR3 protein. The table includes around 130,000 distinct CDR3 sequences, around 95% detected once. Study findings and constraints: As acknowledged by the study, its TCR sequencing and HLA analysis included a relatively small number of individuals.

Sequencing of TCR beta covered CD8+ and CD4+ T cells obtained from blood. Bulk CD8+ and CD4+ cells came from magnetic negative isolation; CD8+ TEMRA by FACS. With respect to this clonotype: Antigen unknown.

V lost 5 bases, J lost 4 bases, and 14 bases lay in between. The CDR3 has 13 residues. CDR1 and CDR2 from the germline V gene are GTSNPN and SVGIG (reference sequence). This TCR came from a human donor with multiple sclerosis. The gene calls are TRBV30 and TRBJ2-5; D ambiguous. Sequenced: CD4+ T cells from PBMCs. CDR3 in DNA: TGTGCCTGGGAACAACAGATCGGAGAGACCCAGTACTTC. It specifies CAWEQQIGETQYF. Drawing the rest from reference TRBV30 and TRBJ2-5, the complete variable domain is SQTIHQWPATLVQPVGSPLSLECTVEGTSNPNLYWYRQAAGRGLQLLFYSVGIGQISSEVPQNLSASRPQDRQFILSSKKLLLSDSGFYLCAWEQQIGETQYFGPGTRLLVL.